Listed below are T cell receptor beta chains from one sample, sequenced in a study of cytomegalovirus exposure and HLA in healthy donors. Clones were sequenced by immunoSEQ multiplex PCR, and TCRdb holds only the in-frame ones, with some missing. The table shows 100,000 or so clones, with more than 80% occurring only once. Input material: PBMCs. The receptors derive from a young man in good health and CMV-seronegative. Each CDR3 is given with its conserved first and last residue. D genes are given only for firm matches. Only some rows state a clone size, as once, few, many or a class for expanded clones.

CDR3 length: 18
V gene: TRBV13
clone size: NA
D gene: TRBD1
J gene: TRBJ1-1
CDR3 DNA: TGTGCCAGCAGCCTCGGGGGGGGGACAGGGGCGGATAGCACTGAAGCTTTCTTT
CDR3 protein: CASSLGGGTGADSTEAFF

CDR3 length: 14
V gene: TRBV9
clone size: NA
D gene: TRBD1
J gene: TRBJ2-2
CDR3 DNA: TGTGCCAGCAGCGATACAGGGGTGGTCGGGGAGCTGTTTTTT
CDR3 protein: CASSDTGVVGELFF

CDR3 length: 14
V gene: TRBV6-1
clone size: NA
D gene: NA
J gene: TRBJ2-6
CDR3 DNA: TGTGCCAGCAGTGCCCTTTCTGGGGCCAACGTCCTGACTTTC
CDR3 protein: CASSALSGANVLTF

CDR3 length: 16
V gene: TRBV27
clone size: NA
D gene: NA
J gene: TRBJ1-2
CDR3 DNA: TGTGCCAGCAGCCGCTCACGGACAGCGAGTACCTATGGCTACACCTTC
CDR3 protein: CASSRSRTASTYGYTF

CDR3 length: 12
V gene: TRBV29-1
clone size: NA
D gene: NA
J gene: TRBJ2-3
CDR3 DNA: TGCAGCGTCCTTGGGGGGACAGATACGCAGTATTTT
CDR3 protein: CSVLGGTDTQYF

CDR3 length: 13
V gene: TRBV30
clone size: NA
D gene: TRBD1
J gene: TRBJ2-7
CDR3 DNA: TGTGCCTGGAGTGTAGGGGGCATAACAGAGCAGTACTTC
CDR3 protein: CAWSVGGITEQYF

CDR3 length: 19
V gene: TRBV5-4
clone size: NA
D gene: NA
J gene: TRBJ2-3
CDR3 DNA: TGTGCCAGCAGCTCGGGGGGGATTATGCCGGGACAGCTCACAGATACGCAGTATTTT
CDR3 protein: CASSSGGIMPGQLTDTQYF

CDR3 length: 13
V gene: TRBV19
clone size: NA
D gene: TRBD1
J gene: TRBJ1-2
CDR3 DNA: TGTGCCAGTAGTATAGGACAGGGACATGGCTACACCTTC
CDR3 protein: CASSIGQGHGYTF

CDR3 length: 17
V gene: TRBV9
clone size: NA
D gene: TRBD1
J gene: TRBJ2-3
CDR3 DNA: TGTGCCAGCAGCCCAAGGACAGGGGAGGTCCTCACAGATACGCAGTATTTT
CDR3 protein: CASSPRTGEVLTDTQYF

CDR3 length: 14
V gene: TRBV7-2
clone size: NA
D gene: NA
J gene: TRBJ2-3
CDR3 DNA: TGTGCCAGCAGCTTAGGCGGTTTCGCAGATACGCAGTATTTT
CDR3 protein: CASSLGGFADTQYF

CDR3 length: 11
V gene: TRBV29-1
clone size: NA
D gene: NA
J gene: TRBJ2-5
CDR3 DNA: TGCAGCGCCTGGGAGACGGGGACCCAGTACTTC
CDR3 protein: CSAWETGTQYF

CDR3 length: 15
V gene: TRBV30
clone size: NA
D gene: TRBD2
J gene: TRBJ2-1
CDR3 DNA: TGTGCCTGGAGTGTAAGACTAGCGGGAGTCAATGAGCAGTTCTTC
CDR3 protein: CAWSVRLAGVNEQFF

CDR3 length: 13
V gene: TRBV10-3
clone size: NA
D gene: TRBD1
J gene: TRBJ1-1
CDR3 DNA: TGTGCCATCACCGGACAGGGGAACACTGAAGCTTTCTTT
CDR3 protein: CAITGQGNTEAFF

CDR3 length: 16
V gene: TRBV2
clone size: NA
D gene: NA
J gene: TRBJ2-2
CDR3 DNA: TGTGCCAGCAGTGTGGACGGGATCGGGAACACCGGGGAGCTGTTTTTT
CDR3 protein: CASSVDGIGNTGELFF

CDR3 length: 15
V gene: TRBV2
clone size: NA
D gene: TRBD1
J gene: TRBJ1-4
CDR3 DNA: TGTGCCAGCACCTGGGGACAGGGTTCAGGTGAAAAACTGTTTTTT
CDR3 protein: CASTWGQGSGEKLFF

CDR3 length: 15
V gene: TRBV5-1
clone size: NA
D gene: TRBD1
J gene: TRBJ1-2
CDR3 DNA: TGCGCCAGCAGCTTTCTCGGACAGGTGGGAGATGGCTACACCTTC
CDR3 protein: CASSFLGQVGDGYTF

CDR3 length: 15
V gene: TRBV4-3
clone size: once
D gene: TRBD2
J gene: TRBJ2-7
CDR3 DNA: TGCGCCAGCAGCCATCTGACTAGCGGGAACAACGAGCAGTACTTC
CDR3 protein: CASSHLTSGNNEQYF

CDR3 length: 12
V gene: TRBV4-1
clone size: NA
D gene: NA
J gene: TRBJ2-7
CDR3 DNA: TGCGCCAGCAGCCAAGAGGGAGGCGAGCAGTACTTC
CDR3 protein: CASSQEGGEQYF

CDR3 length: 15
V gene: TRBV15
clone size: NA
D gene: NA
J gene: TRBJ1-5
CDR3 DNA: TGTGCCACCAGCAGAGGATCGGCAGGGGTTGAGCCCCAGCATTTT
CDR3 protein: CATSRGSAGVEPQHF

CDR3 length: 14
V gene: TRBV16
clone size: NA
D gene: TRBD1
J gene: TRBJ1-5
CDR3 DNA: TGTGCCAGCAGCCTGGACAGGATCAATCAGCCCCAGCATTTT
CDR3 protein: CASSLDRINQPQHF

CDR3 length: 15
V gene: TRBV4-1
clone size: few
D gene: NA
J gene: TRBJ2-7
CDR3 DNA: TGCGCCAGCAGCCAAGAGCTCAACGGTGGTTACGAGCAGTACTTC
CDR3 protein: CASSQELNGGYEQYF

CDR3 length: 16
V gene: TRBV10-3
clone size: NA
D gene: TRBD1
J gene: TRBJ1-5
CDR3 DNA: TGTGCCATCAGTGAGACAGGGGGTGAAAGCAATCAGCCCCAGCATTTT
CDR3 protein: CAISETGGESNQPQHF

CDR3 length: 13
V gene: TRBV5-1
clone size: NA
D gene: NA
J gene: TRBJ2-2
CDR3 DNA: TGCGCCAGCAGCTTGAGAGTCGGCGGGGAGCTGTTTTTT
CDR3 protein: CASSLRVGGELFF

CDR3 length: 14
V gene: TRBV10-3
clone size: once
D gene: TRBD1
J gene: TRBJ1-2
CDR3 DNA: TGTGCCATCAGCTCGCCGGGACAGGTCTATGGCTACACCTTC
CDR3 protein: CAISSPGQVYGYTF

CDR3 length: 15
V gene: TRBV6-6
clone size: NA
D gene: TRBD1
J gene: TRBJ1-1
CDR3 DNA: TGTGCCAGCAGTTATGCCGGGACAGGGTCCACTGAAGCTTTCTTT
CDR3 protein: CASSYAGTGSTEAFF

CDR3 length: 13
V gene: TRBV7-8
clone size: once
D gene: NA
J gene: TRBJ2-2
CDR3 DNA: TGTGCCAGCCTGCTACGGGGGACCGGGGAGCTGTTTTTT
CDR3 protein: CASLLRGTGELFF

CDR3 length: 14
V gene: TRBV30
clone size: NA
D gene: TRBD1
J gene: TRBJ1-6
CDR3 DNA: TGTGCCTGGAGTGTGGGACAGGGGATTTCACCCCTCCACTTT
CDR3 protein: CAWSVGQGISPLHF

CDR3 length: 19
V gene: TRBV7-9
clone size: NA
D gene: NA
J gene: TRBJ2-3
CDR3 DNA: TGTGCCAGCAGCTTACGGACATGGGACACCCCATCTAGCACAGATACGCAGTATTTT
CDR3 protein: CASSLRTWDTPSSTDTQYF

CDR3 length: 17
V gene: TRBV15
clone size: NA
D gene: NA
J gene: TRBJ1-2
CDR3 DNA: TGTGCCACCAGCAGATCCCGGACAGCTTTAGGGGGCTATGGCTACACCTTC
CDR3 protein: CATSRSRTALGGYGYTF

CDR3 length: 14
V gene: TRBV6-1
clone size: few
D gene: NA
J gene: TRBJ2-2
CDR3 DNA: TGTGCCAGCAGTGGTCCCCGGTTGACCGGGGAGCTGTTTTTT
CDR3 protein: CASSGPRLTGELFF

CDR3 length: 16
V gene: TRBV18
clone size: NA
D gene: NA
J gene: TRBJ2-2
CDR3 DNA: TGTGCCAGCTCCCGTCCGACTAGTTGGGACACCGGGGAGCTGTTTTTT
CDR3 protein: CASSRPTSWDTGELFF

CDR3 length: 19
V gene: TRBV27
clone size: NA
D gene: TRBD1
J gene: TRBJ2-3
CDR3 DNA: TGTGCCAGCACTAAGGGGGCGGTGGGCTCGGGGCCCCGGATGGATACGCAGTATTTT
CDR3 protein: CASTKGAVGSGPRMDTQYF

CDR3 length: 14
V gene: TRBV5-5
clone size: NA
D gene: TRBD1
J gene: TRBJ1-4
CDR3 DNA: TGTGCCAGCAGCTCCGGGACAGGGGATGAAAAACTGTTTTTT
CDR3 protein: CASSSGTGDEKLFF

CDR3 length: 15
V gene: TRBV6-1
clone size: NA
D gene: NA
J gene: TRBJ1-2
CDR3 DNA: TGTGCCAGCAGTGAAGTGGGCAGGGTTAGCTATGGCTACACCTTC
CDR3 protein: CASSEVGRVSYGYTF

CDR3 length: 13
V gene: TRBV6-6
clone size: NA
D gene: NA
J gene: TRBJ1-5
CDR3 DNA: TGTGCCAGCAGTTTTGCAGGCAATCAGCCCCAGCATTTT
CDR3 protein: CASSFAGNQPQHF

CDR3 length: 15
V gene: TRBV6-4
clone size: NA
D gene: NA
J gene: TRBJ2-3
CDR3 DNA: TGTGCCAGCGCACCCCGGCGGATACCCACAGATACGCAGTATTTT
CDR3 protein: CASAPRRIPTDTQYF

CDR3 length: 14
V gene: TRBV7-6
clone size: NA
D gene: TRBD2
J gene: TRBJ2-3
CDR3 DNA: TGTGCCAGCAGCTCGGGACTAAACACAGATACGCAGTATTTT
CDR3 protein: CASSSGLNTDTQYF

CDR3 length: 15
V gene: TRBV28
clone size: NA
D gene: NA
J gene: TRBJ1-1
CDR3 DNA: TGTGCCAGCAGTCGAGATACAGGGTCTAACACTGAAGCTTTCTTT
CDR3 protein: CASSRDTGSNTEAFF